Following are 12 T cell receptor beta chains from one sample sequenced in a study of CD8+CD57+ T cells in acquired aplastic anemia. Patients sequenced had flow cytometry evidence of CD8+CD57+ cell expansion. Genomic DNA served as template for TCR beta VDJ and CDR3 profiling. TCRdb passed the reads through MiXCR, listing each CDR3 protein once. This table has 150,000 to 200,000 distinct CDR3 sequences, around half appearing once. The specimen was sorted CD4+, CD8+, or CD8+CD57+ T cells (not recorded which) from PBMCs. The origin of the receptors is a human donor with aplastic anemia.

The chain couples TRBV4-2 to TRBJ1-1; no clear D gene. This CDR3 contains 13 residues. The V and J ends lost 0 bases and 1 base respectively, with 3 bases between them. Germline CDR1 is LGHNA and CDR2 is YNFKEQ. This CDR3 is CASSQEANTEAFF. CDR3 in DNA: TGTGCCAGCAGCCAAGAAGCGAACACTGAAGCTTTCTTT.

The V gene is TRBV7-2, the J gene TRBJ2-1; D call uncertain. There are 12 residues in the CDR3. The V end lost 1 base, the J end lost 10 bases, and 8 bases lay between the germline ends. Germline V lookup: CDR1 SGHTA, CDR2 FQGNSA. The chain's CDR3 is CASSLVLGEQFF. The CDR3 coding sequence is TGTGCCAGCAGCTTAGTCCTGGGAGAGCAGTTCTTC.

This clonotype was counted only a few times. At one end the junction does not follow the germline gene, possibly because of a read error. The rearrangement joins TRBV14 to TRBJ2-5; 11 bases agree with TRBD2. The CDR3 consists of 13 residues. The germline CDR1 and CDR2 sequences are SGHDN and FVKESK. The CDR3 here is CASSQSPGGLAAF. In nucleotides, the CDR3 is TGTGCCAGCAGCCAATCACCCGGGGGACTAGCGGCCTTC.

There are many counts of this clonotype. This chain uses TRBV12-5 with TRBJ1-1, with 9 bases fitting TRBD1. Germline V gene data show CDR1 as LGHNT and CDR2 as FRNRAP. The V gene end was trimmed by 2 bases and the J gene end by 1 base; junction bases not matched to a gene: 5. The CDR3 sequence is 16 residues long. CDR3: CASGLTRQGGNTEAFF. CDR3 nucleotides: TGTGCTAGTGGTTTGACCCGACAGGGGGGGAACACTGAAGCTTTCTTT.

This clonotype came up many times. This chain uses TRBV7-9 with TRBJ2-3; D unclear. The germline V and J ends were trimmed by 5 bases and 2 bases, with 5 bases remaining between them. There are 12 residues in the CDR3. Per germline, CDR1 SEHNR and CDR2 FQNEAQ (reference sequence). CDR3 loop: CASSPVTDTQYF. CDR3 sequence (DNA): TGTGCCAGCAGCCCAGTCACAGATACGCAGTATTTT.

This clonotype was observed many times. The gene calls are TRBV6-1 and TRBJ2-6; perhaps TRBD1 as D (5 bases). The CDR3 has 18 amino acids. Between the trimmed V and J ends, which lost 8 bases and 2 bases, there was a span of 22 bases. The V gene's germline CDR1 is MNHNS and CDR2 SASEGT. CDR3 region: CASQRPRVKGTGANVLTF. CDR3 nucleotide sequence: TGTGCCAGCCAACGACCTCGAGTGAAGGGGACTGGGGCCAACGTCCTGACTTTC.

The rearrangement uses TRBV7-2 and TRBJ2-5, with TRBD1 matching 9 bases. J lost 3 bases, V lost 4 bases, and 6 bases had no gene match. The CDR3 is made up of 15 amino acids. Germline CDR1 reads SGHTA; CDR2 reads FQGNSA. The CDR3 nucleotides read TGTGCCAGCAGCTCTGGACAGGGGAGGAAAGAGACCCAGTACTTC. It is translated as CASSSGQGRKETQYF.

This chain uses TRBV9 with TRBJ2-5; TRBD2 matches 7 bases. The V gene's germline CDR1 is SGDLS and CDR2 YYNGEE. The V segment lost 0 bases and the J segment 1 base; nucleotides outside the gene matches: 0. This CDR3 region has 14 residues. CDR3 sequence (DNA): TGTGCCAGCAGCGTAGCGGGGGGCCAAGAGACCCAGTACTTC. It codes for CASSVAGGQETQYF.

This clonotype came up many times. The gene calls are TRBV29-1 and TRBJ1-5; D perhaps matches TRBD1 (6 bases). Looked up from germline, CDR1 is SQVTM and CDR2 is ANQGSEA. Between the trimmed V and J ends, which lost 7 bases and 4 bases, there was a span of 11 bases. The CDR3 sequence is 12 residues long. DNA for the CDR3: TGCAGCGCAATCACAGGGAATCAGCCCCAGCATTTT. It encodes CSAITGNQPQHF.

This clonotype was seen at least ten times. The V call is TRBV5-6, the J call TRBJ2-7; D remains unclear. Germline CDR1 and CDR2: SGHDT and YYEEEE. The ends were cut back, 0 bases at V and 3 bases at J, with 10 bases in the middle. The CDR3 sequence is 14 residues long. In nucleotides, the CDR3 is TGTGCCAGCAGCTTGGGGCAGAATTACTACGAGCAGTACTTC. Its protein is CASSLGQNYYEQYF.

The chain employs TRBV7-9 and TRBJ2-7, with 8 bases aligning to TRBD1. This CDR3 has 13 amino acids. J lost 6 bases, V lost 9 bases, and 10 bases had no gene match. The germline V gene has CDR1 SEHNR and CDR2 FQNEAQ (reference sequence). The DNA for the CDR3 is TGTGCCAGTCTAGGGACAGGAATCGGCGAGCAGTACTTC. Protein: CASLGTGIGEQYF.

A note on this clonotype: A read error may explain this, as a much larger clone is one base away. The chain has TRBV6-1 and TRBJ1-2; D perhaps matches TRBD1 (5 bases). Germline V gene data show CDR1 as MNHNS and CDR2 as SASEGT. The V end was cut by 4 bases, the J end by 7 bases, with 19 bases between. The CDR3 is 15 amino acids. The chain's CDR3 is CASSALGIGVVGYTF. DNA for the CDR3: TGTGCCAGCAGTGCCTTAGGGATAGGGGTAGTTGGCTACACCTTC.